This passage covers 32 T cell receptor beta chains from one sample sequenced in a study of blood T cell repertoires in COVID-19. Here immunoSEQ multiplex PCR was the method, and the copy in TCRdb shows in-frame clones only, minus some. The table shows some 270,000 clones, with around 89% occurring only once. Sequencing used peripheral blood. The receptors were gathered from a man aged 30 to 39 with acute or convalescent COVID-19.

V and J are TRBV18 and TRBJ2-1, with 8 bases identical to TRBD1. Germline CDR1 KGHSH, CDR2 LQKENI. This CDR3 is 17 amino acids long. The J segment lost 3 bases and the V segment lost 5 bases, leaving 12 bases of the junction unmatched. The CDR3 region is CASSGQGGSLRYNEQFF. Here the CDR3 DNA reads TGTGCCAGCTCAGGACAGGGCGGCAGCTTACGCTACAATGAGCAGTTCTTC.

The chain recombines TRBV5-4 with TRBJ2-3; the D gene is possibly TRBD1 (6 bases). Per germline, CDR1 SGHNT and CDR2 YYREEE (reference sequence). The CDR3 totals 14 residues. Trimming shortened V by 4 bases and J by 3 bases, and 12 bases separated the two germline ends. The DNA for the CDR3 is TGTGCCAGCAGCCCCGGACAGAGGACAGATACGCAGTATTTT. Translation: CASSPGQRTDTQYF. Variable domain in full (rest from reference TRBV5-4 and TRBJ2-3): ETGVTQSPTHLIKTRGQQVTLRCSSQSGHNTVSWYQQALGQGPQFIFQYYREEENGRGNFPPRFSGLQFPNYSSELNVNALELDDSALYLCASSPGQRTDTQYFGPGTRLTVL.

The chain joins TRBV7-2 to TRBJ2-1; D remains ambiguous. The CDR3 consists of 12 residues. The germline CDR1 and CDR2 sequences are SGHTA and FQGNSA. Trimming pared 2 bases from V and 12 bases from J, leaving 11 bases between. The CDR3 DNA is TGTGCCAGCAGCTTACAAGACTGGCCGCAGTTCTTC. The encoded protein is CASSLQDWPQFF.

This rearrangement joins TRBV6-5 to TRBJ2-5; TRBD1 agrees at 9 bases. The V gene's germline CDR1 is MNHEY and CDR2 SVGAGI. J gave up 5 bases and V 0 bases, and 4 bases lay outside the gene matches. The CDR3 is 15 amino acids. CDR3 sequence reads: CASSYSPGQGETQYF. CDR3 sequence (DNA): TGTGCCAGCAGTTACTCGCCGGGACAGGGTGAGACCCAGTACTTC.

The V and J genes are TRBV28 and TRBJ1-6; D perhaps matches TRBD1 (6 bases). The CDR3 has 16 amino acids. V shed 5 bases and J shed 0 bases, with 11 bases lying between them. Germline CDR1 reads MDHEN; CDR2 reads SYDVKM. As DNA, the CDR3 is TGTGCCAGCAGTCCCGGACAGAGCTCCTATAATTCACCCCTCCACTTT. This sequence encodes CASSPGQSSYNSPLHF.

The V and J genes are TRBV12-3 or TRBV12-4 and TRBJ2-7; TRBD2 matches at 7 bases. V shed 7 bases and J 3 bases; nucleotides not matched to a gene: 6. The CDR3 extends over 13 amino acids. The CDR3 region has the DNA TGTGCCAGCACTGGACTAGGCGGCTACGAGCAGTACTTC. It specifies CASTGLGGYEQYF.

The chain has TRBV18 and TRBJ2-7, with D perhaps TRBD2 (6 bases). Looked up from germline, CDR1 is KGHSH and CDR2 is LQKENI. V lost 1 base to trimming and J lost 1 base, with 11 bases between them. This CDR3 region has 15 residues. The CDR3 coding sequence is TGTGCCAGCTCACCACTCGTAGCGGATTCCTACGAGCAGTACTTC. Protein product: CASSPLVADSYEQYF.

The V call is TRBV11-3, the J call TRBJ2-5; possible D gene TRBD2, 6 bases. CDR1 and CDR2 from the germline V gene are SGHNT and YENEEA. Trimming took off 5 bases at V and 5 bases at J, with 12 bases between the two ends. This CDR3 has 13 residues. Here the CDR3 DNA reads TGTGCCAGCAGCCGAGCTGGGGGGGAGACCCAGTACTTC. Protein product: CASSRAGGETQYF.

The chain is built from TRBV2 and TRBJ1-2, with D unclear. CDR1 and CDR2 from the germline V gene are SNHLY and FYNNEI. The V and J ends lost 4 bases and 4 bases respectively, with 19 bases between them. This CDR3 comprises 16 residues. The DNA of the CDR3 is TGTGCCAGCAGTGTACTAAAGGGAGGAGGCTTCTATGGCTACACCTTC. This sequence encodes CASSVLKGGGFYGYTF.

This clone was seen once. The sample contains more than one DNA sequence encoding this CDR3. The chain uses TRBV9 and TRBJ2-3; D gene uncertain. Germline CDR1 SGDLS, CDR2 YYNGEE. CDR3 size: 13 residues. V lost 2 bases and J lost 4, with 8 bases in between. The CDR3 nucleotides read TGTGCCAGCAGCGTTGGGCAAGCAGATACGCAGTATTTT. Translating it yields CASSVGQADTQYF.

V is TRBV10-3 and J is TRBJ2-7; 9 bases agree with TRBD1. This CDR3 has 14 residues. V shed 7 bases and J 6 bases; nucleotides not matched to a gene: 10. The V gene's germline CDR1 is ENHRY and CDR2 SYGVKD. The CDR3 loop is CAITGDRAGSEQYF. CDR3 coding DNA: TGTGCCATCACAGGGGACAGGGCAGGGTCCGAGCAGTACTTC.

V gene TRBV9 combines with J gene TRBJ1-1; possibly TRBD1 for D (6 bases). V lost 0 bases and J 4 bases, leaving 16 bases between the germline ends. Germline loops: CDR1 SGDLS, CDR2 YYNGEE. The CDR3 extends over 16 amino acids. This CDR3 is CASSVGVGAGATEAFF. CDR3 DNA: TGTGCCAGCAGCGTAGGCGTGGGGGCAGGGGCCACTGAAGCTTTCTTT.

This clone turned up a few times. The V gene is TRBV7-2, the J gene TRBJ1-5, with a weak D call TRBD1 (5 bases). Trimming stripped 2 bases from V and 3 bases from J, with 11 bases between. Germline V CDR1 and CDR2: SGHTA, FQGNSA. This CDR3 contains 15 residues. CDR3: CASSLFHGANQPQHF. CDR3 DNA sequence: TGTGCCAGCAGCTTATTCCATGGGGCCAATCAGCCCCAGCATTTT.

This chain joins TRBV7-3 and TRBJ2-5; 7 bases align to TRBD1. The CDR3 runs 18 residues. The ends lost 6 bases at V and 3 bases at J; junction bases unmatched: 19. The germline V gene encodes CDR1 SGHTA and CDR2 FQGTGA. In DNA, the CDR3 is TGTGCCAGCAGTCCCCGAGGAGCCCTCCCGGGACAGAAAGAGACCCAGTACTTC. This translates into CASSPRGALPGQKETQYF.

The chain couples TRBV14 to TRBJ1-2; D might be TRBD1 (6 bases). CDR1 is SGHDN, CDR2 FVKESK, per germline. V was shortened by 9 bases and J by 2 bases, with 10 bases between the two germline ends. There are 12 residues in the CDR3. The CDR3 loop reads CASSQGNYGYTF. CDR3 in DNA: TGTGCCAGTTCCCAGGGGAACTATGGCTACACCTTC. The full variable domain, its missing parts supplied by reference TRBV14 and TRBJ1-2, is EAGVTQFPSHSVIEKGQTVTLRCDPISGHDNLYWYRRVMGKEIKFLLHFVKESKQDESGMPNNRFLAERTGGTYSTLKVQPAELEDSGVYFCASSQGNYGYTFGSGTRLTVV.

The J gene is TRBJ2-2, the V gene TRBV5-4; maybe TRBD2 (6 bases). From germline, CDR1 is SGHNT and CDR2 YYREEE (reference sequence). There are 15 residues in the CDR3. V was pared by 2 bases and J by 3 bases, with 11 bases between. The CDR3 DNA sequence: TGTGCCAGCAGCTTATCCAGCGGGTACACCGGGGAGCTGTTTTTT. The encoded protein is CASSLSSGYTGELFF. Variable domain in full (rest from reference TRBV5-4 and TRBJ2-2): ETGVTQSPTHLIKTRGQQVTLRCSSQSGHNTVSWYQQALGQGPQFIFQYYREEENGRGNFPPRFSGLQFPNYSSELNVNALELDDSALYLCASSLSSGYTGELFFGEGSRLTVL.

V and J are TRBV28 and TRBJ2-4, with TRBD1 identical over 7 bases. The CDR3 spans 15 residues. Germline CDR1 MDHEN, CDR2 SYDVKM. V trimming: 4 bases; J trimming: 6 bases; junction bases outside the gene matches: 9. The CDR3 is CASSSTGTFVNIQYF. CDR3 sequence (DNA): TGTGCCAGCAGTTCGACAGGGACGTTCGTAAACATTCAGTACTTC.

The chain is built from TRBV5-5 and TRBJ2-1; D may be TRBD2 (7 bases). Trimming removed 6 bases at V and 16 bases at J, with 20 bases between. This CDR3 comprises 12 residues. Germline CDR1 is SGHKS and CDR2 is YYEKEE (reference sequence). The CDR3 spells CASNSLAGAPFF. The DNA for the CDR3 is TGTGCCAGCAACTCCCTCGCGGGGGCCCCTTTCTTC.

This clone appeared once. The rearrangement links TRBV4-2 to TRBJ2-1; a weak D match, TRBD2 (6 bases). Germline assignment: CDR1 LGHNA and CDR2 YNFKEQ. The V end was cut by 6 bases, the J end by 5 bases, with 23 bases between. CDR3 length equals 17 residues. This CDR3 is CASSPMVRRERHNEQFF. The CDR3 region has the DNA TGTGCCAGCAGTCCCATGGTTCGCCGGGAGAGACACAATGAGCAGTTCTTC.

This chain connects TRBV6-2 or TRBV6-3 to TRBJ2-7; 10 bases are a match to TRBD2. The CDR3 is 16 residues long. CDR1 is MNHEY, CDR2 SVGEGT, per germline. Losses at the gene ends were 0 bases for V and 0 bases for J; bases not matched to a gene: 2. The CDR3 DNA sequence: TGTGCCAGCAGTTACTCGACTAGCGGGTCCTCCTACGAGCAGTACTTC. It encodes CASSYSTSGSSYEQYF.

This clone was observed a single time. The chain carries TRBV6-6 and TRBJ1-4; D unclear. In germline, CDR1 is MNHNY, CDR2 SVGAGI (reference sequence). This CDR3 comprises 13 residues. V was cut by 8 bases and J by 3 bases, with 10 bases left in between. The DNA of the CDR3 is TGTGCCAGCGTGGGAGGTTCTAATGAAAAACTGTTTTTT. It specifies CASVGGSNEKLFF.

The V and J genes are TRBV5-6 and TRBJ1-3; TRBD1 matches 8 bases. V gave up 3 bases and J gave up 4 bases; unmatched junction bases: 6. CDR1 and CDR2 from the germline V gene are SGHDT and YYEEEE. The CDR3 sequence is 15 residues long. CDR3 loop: CASSSQGAGGNTIYF. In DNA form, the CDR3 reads TGTGCCAGCAGCTCTCAGGGGGCAGGAGGAAACACCATATATTTT.

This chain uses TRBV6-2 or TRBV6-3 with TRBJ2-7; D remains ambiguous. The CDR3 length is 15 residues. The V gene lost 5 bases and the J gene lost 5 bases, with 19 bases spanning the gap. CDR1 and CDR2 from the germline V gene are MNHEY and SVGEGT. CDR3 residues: CASSPVALVKDEQYF. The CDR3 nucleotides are TGTGCCAGCAGTCCCGTGGCGCTAGTTAAAGACGAGCAGTACTTC.

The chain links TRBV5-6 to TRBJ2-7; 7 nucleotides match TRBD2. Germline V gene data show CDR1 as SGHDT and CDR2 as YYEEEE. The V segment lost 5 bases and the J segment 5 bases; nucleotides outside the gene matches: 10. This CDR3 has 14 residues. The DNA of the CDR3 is TGTGCCAGCAGTATGTGGGGGAGGGGCAACGAGCAGTACTTC. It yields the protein CASSMWGRGNEQYF.

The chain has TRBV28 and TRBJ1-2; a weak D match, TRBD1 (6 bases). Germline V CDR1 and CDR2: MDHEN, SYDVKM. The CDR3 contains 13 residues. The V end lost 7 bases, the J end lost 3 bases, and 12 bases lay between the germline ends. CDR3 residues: CASMGTLYYGYTF. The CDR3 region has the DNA TGTGCCAGCATGGGGACACTGTACTATGGCTACACCTTC.

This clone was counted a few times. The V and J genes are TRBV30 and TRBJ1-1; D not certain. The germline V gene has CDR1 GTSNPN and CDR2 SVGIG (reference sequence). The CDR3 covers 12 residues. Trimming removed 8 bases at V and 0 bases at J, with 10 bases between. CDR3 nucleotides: TGTGCCGTGGGGAGGATGAACACTGAAGCTTTCTTT. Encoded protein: CAVGRMNTEAFF. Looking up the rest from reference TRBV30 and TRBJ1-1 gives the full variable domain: SQTIHQWPATLVQPVGSPLSLECTVEGTSNPNLYWYRQAAGRGLQLLFYSVGIGQISSEVPQNLSASRPQDRQFILSSKKLLLSDSGFYLCAVGRMNTEAFFGQGTRLTVV.

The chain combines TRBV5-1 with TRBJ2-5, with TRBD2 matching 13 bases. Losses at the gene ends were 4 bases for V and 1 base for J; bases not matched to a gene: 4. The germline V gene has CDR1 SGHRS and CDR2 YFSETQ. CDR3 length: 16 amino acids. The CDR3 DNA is TGCGCCAGCAGCCCCGGGACTAGCGGGACCCAAGAGACCCAGTACTTC. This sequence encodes CASSPGTSGTQETQYF.

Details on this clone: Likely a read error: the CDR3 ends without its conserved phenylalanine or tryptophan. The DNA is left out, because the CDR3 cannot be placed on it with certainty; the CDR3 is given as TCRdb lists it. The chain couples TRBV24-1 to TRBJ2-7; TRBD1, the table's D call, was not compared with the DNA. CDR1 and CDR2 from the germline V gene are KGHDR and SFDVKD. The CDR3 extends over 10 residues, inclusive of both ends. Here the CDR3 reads CATCKGARFL.

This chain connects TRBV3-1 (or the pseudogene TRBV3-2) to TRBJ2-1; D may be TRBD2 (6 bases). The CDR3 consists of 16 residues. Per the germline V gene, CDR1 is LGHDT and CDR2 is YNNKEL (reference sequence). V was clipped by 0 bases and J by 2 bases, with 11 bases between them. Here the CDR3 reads CASSQELAVTYNEQFF. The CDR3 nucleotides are TGTGCCAGCAGCCAAGAACTAGCAGTGACCTACAATGAGCAGTTCTTC.

CDR3 in amino acids: CASSPTQGAPTEAFF. CDR3 in DNA: TGTGCCAGCAGCCCCACCCAGGGGGCGCCGACTGAAGCTTTCTTT. The chain has TRBV11-2 and TRBJ1-1, with TRBD1 matching over 8 bases. J was trimmed by 5 bases and V by 5 bases; bases with no gene match: 10. The germline gives CDR1 SGHAT, CDR2 FQNNGV. This CDR3 contains 15 residues.

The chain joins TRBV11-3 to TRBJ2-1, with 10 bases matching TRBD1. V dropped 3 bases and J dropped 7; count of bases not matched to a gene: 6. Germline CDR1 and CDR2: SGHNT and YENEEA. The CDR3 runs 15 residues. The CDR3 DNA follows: TGTGCCAGCAGCTTGGGACAGGGGTCGGGGAATGAGCAGTTCTTC. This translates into CASSLGQGSGNEQFF.

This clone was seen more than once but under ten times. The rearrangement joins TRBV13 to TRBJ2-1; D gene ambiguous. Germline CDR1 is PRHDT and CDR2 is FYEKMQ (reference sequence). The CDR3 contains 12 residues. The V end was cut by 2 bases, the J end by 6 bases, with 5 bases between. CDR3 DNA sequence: TGTGCCAGCAGCTTACGCGGCAATGAGCAGTTCTTC. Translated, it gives CASSLRGNEQFF. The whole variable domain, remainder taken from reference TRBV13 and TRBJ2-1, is AAGVIQSPRHLIKEKRETATLKCYPIPRHDTVYWYQQGPGQDPQFLISFYEKMQSDKGSIPDRFSAQQFSDYHSELNMSSLELGDSALYFCASSLRGNEQFFGPGTRLTVL.